Listed below are T cell receptor beta chains from one sample, sequenced in a study of vaccination effects on CD4 cells after COVID-19. The assay was immunoSEQ multiplex PCR, and TCRdb's table has in-frame clones only and misses some. The table records just under 65,000 clones, approximately 71% of them present only once. Their specific antigens are unknown. Sequenced here: CD4+ T cells from PBMCs cultured with HCoV-OC43 spike peptides, sampled before COVID-19 vaccination. These TCRs come from a human donor who received a COVID-19 vaccine. Both conserved end residues are part of each CDR3. Each record gives: D gene, J gene, clone size, V gene, CDR3 DNA, CDR3 protein. The D gene is left open where the match is weak. Clone size is given for some rows only: seen once, a few or many times, or a class if the clone is expanded.

D: -
J: TRBJ1-2
size: -
V: TRBV6-6
DNA: TGTGCCAGCAGTGATACAGGGAGCTATGGCTACACCTTC
CDR3: CASSDTGSYGYTF

D: TRBD1
J: TRBJ2-2
size: -
V: TRBV3-1/TRBV3-2
DNA: TGTGCCAGCAGCCAAGAATTCAGGGGGCGTGAGCTGTTTTTT
CDR3: CASSQEFRGRELFF

D: -
J: TRBJ2-1
size: -
V: TRBV9
DNA: TGTGCCAGCAGCCCCCGTGCCGGCGGTTCCCCAACCTACAATGAGCAGTTCTTC
CDR3: CASSPRAGGSPTYNEQFF

D: TRBD1
J: TRBJ2-5
size: -
V: TRBV2
DNA: TGTGCCAGCAGGCCACAGGGGGCACAAAAAGAGACCCAGTACTTC
CDR3: CASRPQGAQKETQYF

D: -
J: TRBJ1-4
size: -
V: TRBV5-1
DNA: TGCGCCAGCAGCCCGTGGACGGTGGCAACTAATGAAAAACTGTTTTTT
CDR3: CASSPWTVATNEKLFF

D: TRBD1
J: TRBJ1-6
size: -
V: TRBV5-6
DNA: TGTGCCAGCAGCTTCAGGGGGCCCTCCTATAATTCACCCCTCCACTTT
CDR3: CASSFRGPSYNSPLHF

D: TRBD1
J: TRBJ1-2
size: -
V: TRBV7-2
DNA: TGTGCCAGCAGCTCAAGCCGGACAGGGGATGGCTACACCTTC
CDR3: CASSSSRTGDGYTF

D: TRBD1
J: TRBJ1-1
size: -
V: TRBV9
DNA: TGTGCCAGCAGCGCCCGCCCCGATACAGGGGGGACTGAAGCTTTCTTT
CDR3: CASSARPDTGGTEAFF

D: -
J: TRBJ1-1
size: -
V: TRBV28
DNA: TGTGCCAGCAGCCCGACAGTGTATGTCCGGTGGGGCACTGAAGCTTTCTTT
CDR3: CASSPTVYVRWGTEAFF

D: TRBD2
J: TRBJ2-1
size: -
V: TRBV10-2
DNA: TGCGCCAGCAGGACTAGCGGGGGAGACAATGAGCAGTTCTTC
CDR3: CASRTSGGDNEQFF

D: -
J: TRBJ1-1
size: -
V: TRBV5-1
DNA: TGCGCCAGCAGCTATCTGGGCCCCACTGAAGCTTTCTTT
CDR3: CASSYLGPTEAFF

D: -
J: TRBJ2-3
size: -
V: TRBV5-1
DNA: TGCGCCAGCAGCTTTAGGACCGCTAGCACAGATACGCAGTATTTT
CDR3: CASSFRTASTDTQYF

D: -
J: TRBJ1-2
size: -
V: TRBV6-2/TRBV6-3
DNA: TGTGCCAGCAGTTACTCGTACAGCTATGGCTACACCTTC
CDR3: CASSYSYSYGYTF

D: TRBD2
J: TRBJ2-5
size: -
V: TRBV15
DNA: TGTGCCACCAGCTCCTTAGCGGGGGGCCAAGAGACCCAGTACTTC
CDR3: CATSSLAGGQETQYF

D: TRBD1
J: TRBJ1-5
size: -
V: TRBV19
DNA: TGTGCCAGTAGGGGGACAGGAGGGGCGGCCCAGCATTTT
CDR3: CASRGTGGAAQHF

D: -
J: TRBJ2-1
size: -
V: TRBV7-2
DNA: TGTGCCAGCAGCTTGGAGGGGGGTTCCTACAATGAGCAGTTCTTC
CDR3: CASSLEGGSYNEQFF

D: -
J: TRBJ2-5
size: -
V: TRBV28
DNA: TGTGCCAGCAGTACTCGGAGGGGACAAGAGACCCAGTACTTC
CDR3: CASSTRRGQETQYF

D: -
J: TRBJ1-1
size: -
V: TRBV9
DNA: TGTGCCAGCAGCGTACGGAGTCTGCCGAACACTGAAGCTTTCTTT
CDR3: CASSVRSLPNTEAFF

D: TRBD1
J: TRBJ1-1
size: -
V: TRBV4-3
DNA: TGCGCCAGCAGCCCCCGGGACAGGGGGCCCACTGAAGCTTTCTTT
CDR3: CASSPRDRGPTEAFF

D: TRBD2
J: TRBJ2-1
size: -
V: TRBV14
DNA: TGTGCCAGCAGCCAAGATATGGGGGGGTACAATGAGCAGTTCTTC
CDR3: CASSQDMGGYNEQFF

D: -
J: TRBJ2-1
size: -
V: TRBV2
DNA: TGTGCCAGCCTAAATAGGGTATACAATGAGCAGTTCTTC
CDR3: CASLNRVYNEQFF

D: -
J: TRBJ1-5
size: -
V: TRBV6-6
DNA: TGTGCCAGCAGCCCCATGGGGAGGGATAGCAATCAGCCCCAGCATTTT
CDR3: CASSPMGRDSNQPQHF

D: -
J: TRBJ1-3
size: -
V: TRBV7-2
DNA: TGTGCCAGCAGCTCGGGGGGCCAGGTCCTCTCTGGAAACACCATATATTTT
CDR3: CASSSGGQVLSGNTIYF

D: -
J: TRBJ1-2
size: -
V: TRBV7-9
DNA: TGTGCCAGCAGCTTGAGGTACTATGGCTACACCTTC
CDR3: CASSLRYYGYTF

D: -
J: TRBJ2-3
size: -
V: TRBV7-3
DNA: TGTGCCAGCAGCCCCGGGACAACTACGCAGTATTTT
CDR3: CASSPGTTTQYF

D: -
J: TRBJ2-2
size: -
V: TRBV2
DNA: TGTGCCAGCAGCGGGACATCGAACACCGGGGAGCTGTTTTTT
CDR3: CASSGTSNTGELFF

D: TRBD1
J: TRBJ1-1
size: few
V: TRBV29-1
DNA: TGCAGCGTTCACAGGGGGAACACTGAAGCTTTCTTT
CDR3: CSVHRGNTEAFF

D: -
J: TRBJ1-5
size: -
V: TRBV7-2
DNA: TGTGCCAGCAGCTCAAAATTCGGGGTGTGGCCCCAGCATTTT
CDR3: CASSSKFGVWPQHF

D: TRBD1
J: TRBJ2-5
size: -
V: TRBV24-1
DNA: TGTGCCACCAGTGACCAAGTTAACAGGGGGCAAAAGACCCAGTACTTC
CDR3: CATSDQVNRGQKTQYF

D: TRBD1
J: TRBJ2-5
size: -
V: TRBV7-3
DNA: TGTGCCAGCAGCACCGACAGGGGCAAGACCCAGTACTTC
CDR3: CASSTDRGKTQYF

D: -
J: TRBJ1-6
size: -
V: TRBV3-1/TRBV3-2
DNA: TGTGCCAGCAGCTCCGGGACAAGCCGTTGGTCACCCCTCCACTTT
CDR3: CASSSGTSRWSPLHF